The rows below give T cell receptor beta chains drawn from one sample of a study of radiotherapy plus CTLA-4 blockade in lung cancer. Here immunoSEQ multiplex PCR was the method, and the copy in TCRdb shows in-frame clones only, minus some. This table has nearly 110,000 clones, 70% to 90% appearing once. The sequenced sample was peripheral blood, obtained from a patient treated with radiotherapy plus ipilimumab. Source of these receptors: a human donor with non-small cell lung cancer that progressed on radiotherapy plus ipilimumab. Some clones in this sample may be carry-over from other donors' samples. Each CDR3 is given without its conserved first and last residue. D genes are given only for firm matches.

d_gene,v_gene,j_gene,CDR3aa
.,TRBV6-1,TRBJ1-3,ASGGGIGGNTIY
.,TRBV11-2,TRBJ2-7,ASSPATYEQY
TRBD1,TRBV5-1,TRBJ2-7,ASTPTGGADEQY
.,TRBV29-1,TRBJ2-2,SVESGTGELF
.,TRBV6-1,TRBJ2-7,ASSEGLSYEQY
.,TRBV4-2,TRBJ1-2,ASSQALDSYGYT
.,TRBV4-3,TRBJ1-2,ASSKGDLYGYT
TRBD2,TRBV6-4,TRBJ2-5,ASSELAGNQETQY
TRBD2,TRBV5-4,TRBJ2-7,ASSSPRGGTTSYEQY
TRBD1,TRBV7-2,TRBJ2-7,ASSLGSGTGLYEQY
.,TRBV9,TRBJ1-2,ASSPNPRYYGYT
TRBD1,TRBV19,TRBJ2-4,ASSIGPQGAQNIQY
.,TRBV5-1,TRBJ1-5,ASSFEGTQPQH
.,TRBV27,TRBJ2-3,ASSSAEGTTDTQY
TRBD1,TRBV27,TRBJ1-4,ASHPAGGLEKLF
TRBD2,TRBV2,TRBJ2-2,ASSKLTSGGAGGELF
TRBD1,TRBV30,TRBJ2-1,AWSAPDRVLYNEQF
.,TRBV7-9,TRBJ2-1,ASSPDDEQF
.,TRBV10-3,TRBJ1-3,AIHKSSGNTIY
.,TRBV18,TRBJ2-7,ASSPTYRDREQY
.,TRBV6-4,TRBJ2-2,ASSEGAGNGELF
TRBD2,TRBV11-3,TRBJ2-3,ASSLAGGSADTQY
TRBD2,TRBV5-1,TRBJ2-3,ASRGDGTSGDTQY
.,TRBV11-2,TRBJ2-2,ASSSLTPGRHRELF
.,TRBV6-6,TRBJ2-7,ASSYTSRYEQY
.,TRBV4-3,TRBJ1-4,ASSQGSGNEKLF